Sequencing of this T cell receptor (beta chain) was carried out in a study of T-cell reconstitution after alpha-beta-depleted transplantation in children. Points from the study as a whole: Elevated TCRbeta diversity at day 60 was traced, in some patients, to surviving recipient T cells and thymic progenitors. T-cell counts and diversity at one year following transplant were attributed mainly to newly produced T cells.

Construction of the TCRbeta library involved unique molecular identifiers. TCRdb used MiXCR to reprocess the PCR reads, holding one entry per CDR3 protein. The repertoire holds hundreds of thousands of distinct CDR3 sequences, with around 23% as singletons. This clonotype was detected many times. Its target is unknown. The V gene lost 1 base and the J gene lost 2 bases, with 8 bases spanning the gap. The length of the CDR3 is 14 residues. Germline V gives CDR1 MGHDK, CDR2 SYGVNS. This material consisted of PBMCs, mostly from graft donor cells, taken 360 days after TCRalphabeta/CD19-depleted stem cell transplant. J is TRBJ2-5 and V is TRBV25-1, with D hard to call. The TCR originated in a boy younger than two who had a stem cell transplant for acute myeloid leukemia, so the T cells may come from the graft donor. CDR3 region: CASSELNRQETQYF. In nucleotides, the CDR3 is TGTGCCAGCAGTGAATTAAACAGACAAGAGACCCAGTACTTC.